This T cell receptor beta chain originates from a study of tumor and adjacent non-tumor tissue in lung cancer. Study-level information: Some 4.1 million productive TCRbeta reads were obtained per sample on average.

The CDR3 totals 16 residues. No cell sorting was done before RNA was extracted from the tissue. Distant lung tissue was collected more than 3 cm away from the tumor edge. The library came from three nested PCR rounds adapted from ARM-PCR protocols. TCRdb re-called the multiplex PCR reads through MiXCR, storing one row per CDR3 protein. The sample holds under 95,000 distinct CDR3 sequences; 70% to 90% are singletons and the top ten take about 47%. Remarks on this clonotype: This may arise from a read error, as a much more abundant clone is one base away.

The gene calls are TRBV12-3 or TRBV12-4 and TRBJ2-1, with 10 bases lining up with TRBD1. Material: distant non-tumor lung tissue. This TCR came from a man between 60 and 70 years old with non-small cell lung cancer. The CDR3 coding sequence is TGTTCCAGCAGAGATTCCGGGACAGGGGACTATAATGAGCAGTTCTTC. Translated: CSSRDSGTGDYNEQFF.